This TCR beta chain was sequenced for a study of blood T cell repertoires in COVID-19. In the study overall: Specimens from acute and convalescent COVID-19 originated in the United States, Italy and Spain.

Original processing methods: Researchers report that nucleated cell counts were estimated from reference gene primer amplification. TCRdb's table, derived via immunoSEQ multiplex PCR, lists solely in-frame clones and lacks some. For V, J and clone size, that table is used; D and trimming come from the DNA. The sample has 150,000 to 200,000 clones, roughly 87% seen once. Adults between roughly 18 and 95 years of age took part from 24 US areas. Cohort assignment relied on participant-reported clinical history. Deletions cut 5 bases from V and 2 bases from J, with 13 bases between. From germline, CDR1 is SGHNT and CDR2 YYREEE (reference sequence). The CDR3 covers 14 residues.

The sequenced sample was PBMCs or T cells enriched from blood (not recorded which). The clonotype originates from a human donor with acute COVID-19. The donor label of this sample is uncertain. This sequence joins TRBV5-4 and TRBJ2-5; possible D gene TRBD1, 6 bases. The CDR3: CASSSTGLQETQYF. In nucleotides, the CDR3 is TGTGCCAGCAGTTCTACAGGGCTTCAAGAGACCCAGTACTTC. Filled out from reference TRBV5-4 and TRBJ2-5, the complete variable domain reads ETGVTQSPTHLIKTRGQQVTLRCSSQSGHNTVSWYQQALGQGPQFIFQYYREEENGRGNFPPRFSGLQFPNYSSELNVNALELDDSALYLCASSSTGLQETQYFGPGTRLLVL.